These 5 T cell receptor beta chains were all obtained from the same sample, sequenced in a study of T cell clusters in autoimmune cytopenias. Each sample's input was 200 to 300 ng genomic DNA, roughly 38,000 genome equivalents. TRB was amplified by touch-down multiplex PCR, primer pools A and B combined. TCRdb reworked the multiplex PCR reads into one entry per CDR3 protein, no DNA. Recorded for this sample: several thousand distinct CDR3 sequences. Sequencing input: peripheral blood. The receptors here all came from a human donor with an autoimmune cytopenia or autoimmune hepatitis (not recorded which).

The chain uses TRBV5-4 and TRBJ2-5; without DNA, the TCRdb call of TRBD1 cannot be checked. Germline assignment: CDR1 SGHNT and CDR2 YYREEE (reference sequence). This CDR3 has 15 residues. The CDR3 spells CASSLGGTAQETQYF.

The gene calls are TRBV30 and TRBJ2-1; the TCRdb call, TRBD2, lacks DNA for checking. CDR1 GTSNPN and CDR2 SVGIG come from the germline V gene (reference sequence). The CDR3 contains 15 residues. CDR3 in amino acids: CAWSGPGLEYNEQFF.

CDR3 protein: CASSILRQGQETQYF. The genes are TRBV19 and TRBJ2-5; with no DNA, the TCRdb D assignment of TRBD2 cannot be verified. CDR1 LNHDA and CDR2 SQIVND come from the germline V gene (reference sequence). The CDR3 length is 15 residues.

The chain links TRBV18 to TRBJ2-7. CDR3 size: 13 residues. Germline V lookup: CDR1 KGHSH, CDR2 LQKENI. This chain's CDR3 is CASSTGTTYEQYF.

J is TRBJ2-3 and V is TRBV6-1; TCRdb indicates TRBD1, and absent DNA this call remains unverified. The CDR3 covers 14 residues. CDR1 is MNHNS, CDR2 SASEGT, per germline. CDR3 sequence reads: CASSTGFGTDTQYF.